This T cell receptor (beta chain) was profiled in a study of cytomegalovirus exposure and HLA in healthy donors. PCR used 60 Vbeta primers and 13 Jbeta primers. The method was immunoSEQ multiplex PCR; TCRdb's version includes in-frame clones alone and lacks a portion of them. There are about 82,000 clones in the sample; 70% to 85% occur only once, and about 9.1% lies in the top ten. Sample: PBMCs. This TCR was recovered from a middle-aged man in good health and CMV-seropositive.

CDR3 loop: CASKQRGGRETQYF. The CDR3 DNA sequence: TGCGCCAGCAAACAGCGGGGGGGTAGAGAGACCCAGTACTTC. The rearrangement links TRBV10-2 to TRBJ2-5; 10 nucleotides agree with TRBD2. CDR3 length equals 14 residues. Germline trimming cut 7 bases from V and 4 bases from J; bases unmatched to any gene: 6. Germline V gene lookup returns CDR1 WSHSY and CDR2 SAAADI.